The clone carrying this T cell receptor (beta chain) was detected only once. The data are from a study of blood T cell repertoires in COVID-19. Study-level background: The United States, Italy and Spain were the sources of the acute and convalescent COVID-19 samples. T cells, B-cell-depleted T cells, or PBMCs provided the cDNA or gDNA that served as material.

Trimming cost V 7 bases and J 4 bases; bases outside gene matches: 4. Germline V lookup: CDR1 SGHTA, CDR2 FQGNSA. The CDR3 runs to 13 residues. Per the study methods: Estimation of nucleated cell counts was performed using reference gene primer amplification. The assay was immunoSEQ multiplex PCR, and TCRdb's table has in-frame clones only and misses some. V and J calls and clone size are those listed in that table; D and trimming were worked out from the DNA. The sample has about 210,000 clones, approximately 89% seen once. This sequence was found in a woman between 35 and 50 years old with acute or convalescent COVID-19. V and J are TRBV7-2 and TRBJ1-5; 7 positions match TRBD1. Specimen: peripheral blood. The CDR3 sequence is CASKQGSNQPQHF. CDR3 sequence (DNA): TGTGCCAGCAAACAGGGGTCAAATCAGCCCCAGCATTTT.